These 30 T cell receptor beta chains came from one sample sequenced in a study of Ad26.COV2.S vaccination and SARS-CoV-2 variants. Measured with immunoSEQ multiplex PCR; TCRdb has only the in-frame clones, and not every one. The sample records a few hundred thousand clones, 75% to 95% being singletons. Treatment meaning: roughly 18 received Ad26.COV2.S at low or high dose, single or two shots; roughly five received placebo; per-sample allocation not given. Collection of the samples took place on day 63 after the first injection of vaccine or placebo. The material sequenced was peripheral blood, taken in a trial of Ad26.COV2.S vaccine versus placebo. The receptors were sampled from a person between 18 and 59 years old who received the Ad26.COV2.S COVID-19 vaccine or a placebo.

The gene calls are TRBV6-1 and TRBJ2-1; D call uncertain. V dropped 3 bases and J dropped 1 base, with 7 bases sitting between them. The CDR3 sequence is 14 residues long. The germline gives CDR1 MNHNS, CDR2 SASEGT. The CDR3 bases are TGTGCCAGCAGTGACGATCAATCCTACAATGAGCAGTTCTTC. As protein: CASSDDQSYNEQFF.

The rearrangement joins TRBV5-4 to TRBJ2-1; TRBD2 aligns across 10 bases. Germline lookup yields CDR1 SGHNT and CDR2 YYREEE (reference sequence). This CDR3 is built from 15 residues. The V gene end was trimmed by 5 bases and the J gene end by 2 bases; junction bases not matched to a gene: 4. CDR3: CASSPLAGAYNEQFF. For the CDR3, the DNA is TGTGCCAGCAGTCCTCTAGCGGGGGCCTACAATGAGCAGTTCTTC.

V usage is TRBV9 and J usage is TRBJ2-5, with D possibly matching TRBD2 (6 bases). V was clipped by 3 bases and J by 5 bases, with 17 bases between them. CDR3 length: 15 amino acids. The V gene's germline CDR1 is SGDLS and CDR2 YYNGEE. The DNA for the CDR3 is TGTGCCAGCAGCGACCCACGGGGGAGTGGGGAGACCCAGTACTTC. Encoded protein: CASSDPRGSGETQYF.

The chain couples TRBV11-2 to TRBJ2-6; no clear D. The CDR3 loop spans 15 amino acids. The V gene lost 5 bases and the J gene lost 0 bases, with 8 bases spanning the gap. Per germline, CDR1 SGHAT and CDR2 FQNNGV. CDR3 sequence: CASSERRSGANVLTF. The CDR3 DNA is TGTGCCAGCAGCGAACGGCGCTCTGGGGCCAACGTCCTGACTTTC.

The J gene is TRBJ2-3, the V gene TRBV2; a possible D gene is TRBD2 (6 bases). The V end lost 1 base, the J end lost 11 bases, and 13 bases lay between the germline ends. Germline assignment: CDR1 SNHLY and CDR2 FYNNEI. This CDR3 is 13 amino acids long. Here the CDR3 DNA reads TGTGCCAGCAGTGAAGAGGGCGGGATGGGGCAGTATTTT. Translating gives CASSEEGGMGQYF.

This sequence joins TRBV19 and TRBJ1-2; D gene uncertain. Trimming left V 7 bases short and J 4 bases short, with 16 bases between. This CDR3 is 14 amino acids long. Germline V CDR1 and CDR2: LNHDA, SQIVND (reference sequence). CDR3 protein: CASISSDSLYGYTF. For the CDR3, the DNA is TGTGCCAGTATTTCTTCCGACTCCCTCTATGGCTACACCTTC.

V and J are TRBV4-1 and TRBJ2-7, with D tentatively TRBD1 or TRBD2 (6 bases each). The CDR3 totals 17 residues. Germline assignment: CDR1 MGHRA and CDR2 YSYEKL. With 1 base removed from V and 0 bases from J, the gap between germline ends came to 16 bases. As DNA, the CDR3 is TGCGCCAGCAGCCAAGGAGGTAGGGGGGTGGCCTCCTACGAGCAGTACTTC. Translating gives CASSQGGRGVASYEQYF.

V usage is TRBV19 and J usage is TRBJ2-7, with D perhaps given as TRBD1 or TRBD2 (5 bases each). Germline values: CDR1 LNHDA, CDR2 SQIVND (reference sequence). With 5 bases removed from V and 3 bases from J, the gap between germline ends came to 8 bases. This CDR3 is built from 12 residues. The CDR3 protein is CASSGTGYEQYF. In DNA form, the CDR3 reads TGTGCCAGTAGTGGGACGGGCTACGAGCAGTACTTC.

The CDR3 loop reads CASSLDGQGNTEQFF. The CDR3 DNA sequence: TGTGCCAGCAGCTTAGATGGACAGGGTAATACTGAGCAGTTCTTC. The V and J genes are TRBV11-2 and TRBJ2-1; 8 nucleotides agree with TRBD1. The V segment lost 0 bases and the J segment 9 bases; nucleotides outside the gene matches: 7. This CDR3 has 15 residues. Per the germline V gene, CDR1 is SGHAT and CDR2 is FQNNGV.

The J gene is TRBJ1-5, the V gene TRBV6-5; D remains ambiguous. The V end was cut by 5 bases, the J end by 7 bases, with 18 bases between. CDR1 and CDR2 from the germline V gene are MNHEY and SVGAGI. This CDR3 has 15 amino acids. This CDR3 is CASSRRRGVEQPQHF. Here the CDR3 DNA reads TGTGCCAGCAGTAGACGTAGAGGCGTCGAACAGCCCCAGCATTTT.

The chain joins TRBV19 to TRBJ2-5; maybe TRBD1 (6 bases). The CDR3 covers 15 residues. Trimming removed 3 bases at V and 2 bases at J, with 13 bases between. CDR1 is LNHDA, CDR2 SQIVND, per germline (reference sequence). The CDR3 DNA is TGTGCCAGTAGTATCCGGGGACAAAGTCAAGAGACCCAGTACTTC. Encoded protein: CASSIRGQSQETQYF.

The V and J genes are TRBV5-1 and TRBJ1-1, with a weak D call TRBD1 (5 bases). Trimming removed 4 bases at V and 2 bases at J, with 18 bases between. Germline CDR1 is SGHRS and CDR2 is YFSETQ. CDR3 length: 16 amino acids. CDR3 DNA sequence: TGCGCCAGCAGCACAACGCTGACAGCTACCAACACTGAAGCTTTCTTT. Translation: CASSTTLTATNTEAFF.

Only one count was recorded for this clone. The chain has TRBV11-1 and TRBJ2-5; 7 bases map to TRBD1. The ends lost 2 bases at V and 4 bases at J; junction bases unmatched: 1. The germline gives CDR1 SGHAT, CDR2 FQDESV (reference sequence). The CDR3 sequence is 13 residues long. In DNA, the CDR3 is TGTGCCAGCAGCTTAACAGGGGCAGAGACCCAGTACTTC. This gives the protein CASSLTGAETQYF.

CDR3 DNA sequence: TGCGCCAGCAGCGGGGGACAGTACAACTATGGCTACACCTTC. Protein sequence: CASSGGQYNYGYTF. V gene TRBV5-1 combines with J gene TRBJ1-2; the match to TRBD1 covers 7 bases. Trimming took 4 bases from V and 2 from J; bases not matched to a gene: 5. Germline loops: CDR1 SGHRS, CDR2 YFSETQ. The CDR3 is 14 amino acids.

V usage is TRBV19 and J usage is TRBJ2-2; 11 positions agree with TRBD1. This CDR3 has 18 residues. Germline V gene sequence: CDR1 LNHDA, CDR2 SQIVND (reference sequence). V lost 6 bases to trimming and J lost 6 bases; unmatched junction nucleotides: 15. In DNA, the CDR3 is TGTGCCAGTAGCCCGGGACAGGGGGACCATCATAGGTCCGGGGAGCTGTTTTTT. Protein sequence: CASSPGQGDHHRSGELFF.

This rearrangement joins TRBV18 to TRBJ1-4; D may be TRBD1 (5 bases). Trimming stripped 6 bases from V and 2 bases from J, with 10 bases between. The CDR3 is 14 amino acids. Germline lookup yields CDR1 KGHSH and CDR2 LQKENI. The CDR3 sequence is CASSPGFTNEKLFF. The CDR3, as DNA: TGTGCCAGCTCCCCAGGGTTTACTAATGAAAAACTGTTTTTT.

The chain employs TRBV2 and TRBJ2-4; D is undetermined. The germline V gene encodes CDR1 SNHLY and CDR2 FYNNEI. The length of the CDR3 is 15 residues. The ends were cut back, 1 base at V and 8 bases at J, with 15 bases in the middle. CDR3 sequence (DNA): TGTGCCAGCAGTGAAGAAGGGCCCCTTCGGGACATTCAGTACTTC. It yields the protein CASSEEGPLRDIQYF.

The chain combines TRBV6-9 with TRBJ1-3, with 9 nucleotides matching TRBD1. The J segment lost 1 base and the V segment lost 6 bases, leaving 19 bases of the junction unmatched. The CDR3 runs to 20 residues. From germline, CDR1 is MNHGY and CDR2 SVAAGI. This chain's CDR3 is CASSKGGLPWTGASGNTIYF. The CDR3 DNA reads as TGTGCCAGCAGCAAAGGGGGTCTACCTTGGACAGGGGCATCTGGAAACACCATATATTTT.

The chain combines TRBV5-4 with TRBJ2-3; perhaps TRBD2 as D (5 bases). Germline CDR1 reads SGHNT; CDR2 reads YYREEE (reference sequence). Trimming shortened V by 4 bases and J by 2 bases, and 14 bases separated the two germline ends. This CDR3 region has 15 residues. As DNA, the CDR3 is TGTGCCAGCAGCGAGGAGGACGGACCCACAGATACGCAGTATTTT. Residues: CASSEEDGPTDTQYF.

The genes are TRBV9 and TRBJ1-2, with D hard to call. CDR1 SGDLS and CDR2 YYNGEE come from the germline V gene. Trimming cost V 3 bases and J 5 bases, with 11 bases left between them. The CDR3 runs to 13 residues. The DNA for the CDR3 is TGTGCCAGCAGCGACCTCAGACCGTATGGCTACACCTTC. Amino acids: CASSDLRPYGYTF.

V is TRBV28 and J is TRBJ2-7; D gene ambiguous. V lost 5 bases to trimming and J lost 11 bases, with 19 bases between them. The CDR3 loop spans 13 amino acids. Germline V gene sequence: CDR1 MDHEN, CDR2 SYDVKM. CDR3 in amino acids: CASSITTVLVEYF. CDR3 in DNA: TGTGCCAGCAGTATAACTACAGTGCTCGTGGAGTACTTC. The full variable domain, completed using reference TRBV28 and TRBJ2-7, is DVKVTQSSRYLVKRTGEKVFLECVQDMDHENMFWYRQDPGLGLRLIYFSYDVKMKEKGDIPEGYSVSREKKERFSLILESASTNQTSMYLCASSITTVLVEYFGPGTRLTVT.

Concerning this clone itself: Distinct nucleotide sequences in the sample also encode this CDR3. The chain combines TRBV20-1 with TRBJ2-7; weak D call: TRBD1 (6 bases). This CDR3 has 11 amino acids. Between the trimmed V and J ends, which lost 6 bases and 3 bases, there was a span of 9 bases. CDR1 and CDR2 from the germline V gene are DFQATT and SNEGSKA (reference sequence). The chain's CDR3 is CSAQQGYEQYF. The CDR3 DNA reads as TGCAGTGCCCAACAGGGCTACGAGCAGTACTTC.

This clone was picked up one time. At one boundary the junction diverges from the germline segment, which might be a read error. The chain combines TRBV7-7 with TRBJ2-3, with 11 positions matching TRBD2. This CDR3 has 16 amino acids. Germline values: CDR1 SSHAT, CDR2 FNYEAQ (reference sequence). The CDR3 loop reads CASSLTSGSKTDTQYF. The CDR3 DNA sequence: TGTGCTAGCAGCTTAACTAGCGGGAGTAAGACAGATACGCAGTATTTT. Looking up the rest from reference TRBV7-7 and TRBJ2-3 gives the full variable domain: GAGVSQSPRYKVTKRGQDVTLRCDPISSHATLYWYQQALGQGPEFLTYFNYEAQPDKSGLPSDRFSAERPEGSISTLTIQRTEQRDSAMYRCASSLTSGSKTDTQYFGPGTRLTVL.

V gene TRBV12-3 or TRBV12-4 combines with J gene TRBJ2-2; no definite D call. The CDR3 spans 13 residues. V shed 2 bases and J shed 4 bases, with 5 bases lying between them. CDR3 amino acids: CASSLRATGELFF. The DNA for the CDR3 is TGTGCCAGCAGTTTACGGGCCACCGGGGAGCTGTTTTTT.

The chain has TRBV18 and TRBJ1-6; a possible D gene is TRBD1 (5 bases). Germline assignment: CDR1 KGHSH and CDR2 LQKENI. The CDR3 spans 16 residues. V lost 3 bases and J 8 bases, leaving 17 bases between the germline ends. The CDR3, as DNA: TGTGCCAGCTCACCCTACTTCAGGGTTGGTGATTCACCCCTCCACTTT. This encodes CASSPYFRVGDSPLHF.

This rearrangement joins TRBV2 to TRBJ2-3, with a tentative D call TRBD2 (6 bases). The CDR3 is made up of 13 amino acids. Trimming took off 8 bases at V and 6 bases at J, with 15 bases between the two ends. The germline V gene encodes CDR1 SNHLY and CDR2 FYNNEI. In nucleotides, the CDR3 is TGTGCCAGCGTGGGACTTGGGCTGGATACGCAGTATTTT. Translated, it gives CASVGLGLDTQYF.

A word on this clone: A much larger clone differs by one base, so this may be a read error. This sequence joins TRBV28 and TRBJ2-2; D may match TRBD1 or TRBD2 (5 bases each). The CDR3 is made up of 12 amino acids. Trimming took off 4 bases at V and 6 bases at J, with 6 bases between the two ends. Germline CDR1 and CDR2: MDHEN and SYDVKM. The DNA of the CDR3 is TGTGCCAGCAGTTGGGACGCCGGGGAGCTGTTTTTT. It encodes CASSWDAGELFF. The full variable domain, rest sourced from reference TRBV28 and TRBJ2-2, is DVKVTQSSRYLVKRTGEKVFLECVQDMDHENMFWYRQDPGLGLRLIYFSYDVKMKEKGDIPEGYSVSREKKERFSLILESASTNQTSMYLCASSWDAGELFFGEGSRLTVL.

In the case of this clone: The identical CDR3 is also encoded by other nucleotide sequences in the sample. The rearrangement links TRBV30 to TRBJ2-7; D uncertain. CDR3 size: 12 residues. CDR1 and CDR2 from the germline V gene are GTSNPN and SVGIG (reference sequence). V lost 0 bases and J lost 3, with 6 bases in between. The CDR3 DNA is TGTGCCTGGAGTGTACTCGGCTACGAGCAGTACTTC. This encodes CAWSVLGYEQYF.

The chain uses TRBV9 and TRBJ2-3; D call uncertain. The length of the CDR3 is 17 residues. The V end lost 0 bases, the J end lost 5 bases, and 19 bases lay between the germline ends. Germline CDR1 reads SGDLS; CDR2 reads YYNGEE. CDR3 protein: CASSVGGVVPYLDTQYF. Here the CDR3 DNA reads TGTGCCAGCAGCGTAGGGGGTGTGGTACCTTATCTAGATACGCAGTATTTT.

V usage is TRBV19 and J usage is TRBJ1-3, with TRBD1 as a possible D gene (5 bases). The CDR3 runs to 14 residues. Germline V CDR1 and CDR2: LNHDA, SQIVND (reference sequence). V was pared by 6 bases and J by 4 bases, with 13 bases between. The CDR3 reads CASSFGGAGNTIYF. The CDR3 region has the DNA TGTGCCAGTAGCTTCGGGGGAGCCGGAAACACCATATATTTT.